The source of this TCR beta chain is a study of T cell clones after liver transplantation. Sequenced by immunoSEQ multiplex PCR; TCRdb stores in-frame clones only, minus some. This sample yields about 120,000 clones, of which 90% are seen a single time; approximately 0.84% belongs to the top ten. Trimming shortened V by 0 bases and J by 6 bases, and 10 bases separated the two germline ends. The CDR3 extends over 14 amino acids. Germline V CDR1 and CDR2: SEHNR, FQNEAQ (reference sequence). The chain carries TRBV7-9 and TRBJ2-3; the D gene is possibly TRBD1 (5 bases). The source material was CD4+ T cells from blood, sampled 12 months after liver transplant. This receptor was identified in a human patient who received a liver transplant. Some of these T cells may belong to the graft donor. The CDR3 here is CASSLAVGRDTQYF. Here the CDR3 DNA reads TGTGCCAGCAGCTTAGCGGTGGGGCGGGATACGCAGTATTTT. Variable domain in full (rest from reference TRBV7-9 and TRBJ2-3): DTGVSQNPRHKITKRGQNVTFRCDPISEHNRLYWYRQTLGQGPEFLTYFQNEAQLEKSRLLSDRFSAERPKGSFSTLEIQRTEQGDSAMYLCASSLAVGRDTQYFGPGTRLTVL.